One sample yielded the 4 T cell receptor beta chains listed below, sequenced in a study of tumor-infiltrating lymphocytes in localized non-small cell lung cancer. Assay: immunoSEQ multiplex PCR; the TCRdb copy retains only in-frame clones and omits some. The sample holds about 13,000 clones, around 68% seen once. What was sequenced was lung tumor tissue. Receptors were obtained from a human donor with non-small cell lung cancer.

V is TRBV4-2 and J is TRBJ2-7; D may be TRBD2 (6 bases). This CDR3 is 16 amino acids long. Germline V gives CDR1 LGHNA, CDR2 YNFKEQ. V shed 0 bases and J shed 4 bases, with 16 bases lying between them. The CDR3 loop is CASSQDPGSGRYEQYF. CDR3 nucleotide sequence: TGTGCCAGCAGCCAAGATCCCGGGAGCGGAAGGTACGAGCAGTACTTC.

This clone showed up just once. This rearrangement joins TRBV6-6 to TRBJ2-1; D remains unclear. Trimming took off 5 bases at V and 11 bases at J, with 16 bases between the two ends. This CDR3 region has 13 residues. Germline values: CDR1 MNHNY, CDR2 SVGAGI (reference sequence). CDR3 nucleotides: TGTGCCAGCAGTCCGGCCACGCTGACCAAGCAGTTCTTC. Amino acid sequence: CASSPATLTKQFF.

CDR3 nucleotide sequence: TGTGCCAGTAGTCGGGCCCCCATGGGGCCGAACACTGAAGCTTTCTTT. Residues: CASSRAPMGPNTEAFF. The V gene is TRBV19, the J gene TRBJ1-1, with TRBD1 as a possible D gene (5 bases). The germline V gene encodes CDR1 LNHDA and CDR2 SQIVND (reference sequence). CDR3 size: 16 residues. V was cut by 5 bases and J by 1 base, with 17 bases left in between.

The chain recombines TRBV19 with TRBJ1-5; D is unclear. The CDR3 runs 15 residues. The V end lost 2 bases, the J end lost 0 bases, and 8 bases lay between the germline ends. Germline V CDR1 and CDR2: LNHDA, SQIVND (reference sequence). CDR3: CASSIYRDSNQPQHF. CDR3 coding DNA: TGTGCCAGTAGTATATATAGAGATAGCAATCAGCCCCAGCATTTT.